The 29 T cell receptor beta chains in this list originate from one sample, sequenced in a study of blood T cell repertoires in COVID-19. The assay was immunoSEQ multiplex PCR, and TCRdb's table has in-frame clones only and misses some. The data contain some 190,000 clones, roughly 88% of them singletons. Sequenced sample: peripheral blood. Receptor source: a man between 60 and 75 years old with acute or convalescent COVID-19.

The gene calls are TRBV5-1 and TRBJ2-3, with D perhaps TRBD2 (6 bases). The ends were cut back, 6 bases at V and 1 base at J, with 9 bases in the middle. This CDR3 contains 13 residues. Germline CDR1 and CDR2: SGHRS and YFSETQ. The CDR3 loop is CASMLARTDTQYF. For the CDR3, the DNA is TGCGCCAGCATGCTAGCGCGCACAGATACGCAGTATTTT.

As to this clone: The germline gene is not matched at one end of the junction; a read error may be the cause. The chain is built from TRBV7-7 and TRBJ2-1, with 7 bases fitting TRBD1. This CDR3 has 15 residues. In germline, CDR1 is SSHAT, CDR2 FNYEAQ (reference sequence). The CDR3 bases are TGTGCTAGCAGCTCTGGGACAGCCTCCTACAATGAGCAGTTCTTC. Translating it yields CASSSGTASYNEQFF. The whole variable domain, remainder taken from reference TRBV7-7 and TRBJ2-1, is GAGVSQSPRYKVTKRGQDVTLRCDPISSHATLYWYQQALGQGPEFLTYFNYEAQPDKSGLPSDRFSAERPEGSISTLTIQRTEQRDSAMYRCASSSGTASYNEQFFGPGTRLTVL.

The chain uses TRBV10-3 and TRBJ2-3, with 7 bases fitting TRBD2. Germline V lookup: CDR1 ENHRY, CDR2 SYGVKD. The CDR3 covers 16 residues. The junction had 13 bases not matched to a gene; V was cut back by 6 bases and J by 4 bases. CDR3 protein: CAIRAAGGSVSDTQYF. The CDR3 DNA reads TGTGCCATCAGGGCCGCGGGCGGGAGTGTCTCAGATACGCAGTATTTT.

This chain uses TRBV30 with TRBJ2-5; 12 bases agree with TRBD2. The germline CDR1 and CDR2 sequences are GTSNPN and SVGIG (reference sequence). J lost 4 bases, V lost 1 base, and 10 bases had no gene match. CDR3 size: 17 residues. The CDR3 DNA sequence: TGTGCCTGGAGTGCCCGACTAGCGGGAGTGAGCCGAGAGACCCAGTACTTC. It codes for CAWSARLAGVSRETQYF. Drawing the rest from reference TRBV30 and TRBJ2-5, the complete variable domain is SQTIHQWPATLVQPVGSPLSLECTVEGTSNPNLYWYRQAAGRGLQLLFYSVGIGQISSEVPQNLSASRPQDRQFILSSKKLLLSDSGFYLCAWSARLAGVSRETQYFGPGTRLLVL.

The chain employs TRBV28 and TRBJ1-2, with D possibly being TRBD1 (5 bases). Germline CDR1 is MDHEN and CDR2 is SYDVKM. The V end lost 6 bases, the J end lost 1 base, and 9 bases lay between the germline ends. The CDR3 has 13 residues. CDR3: CASSPTDNYGYTF. CDR3 coding DNA: TGTGCCAGCAGCCCGACAGATAACTATGGCTACACCTTC.

The chain uses TRBV4-3 and TRBJ2-7; 7 bases align to TRBD1. The CDR3 runs 16 residues. V lost 2 bases, J lost 4 bases, and 11 bases stayed unmatched. Germline CDR1 is LGHNA and CDR2 is YSLEER. The CDR3 DNA is TGCGCCAGCAGCCAATCTACAGGGGCGCTCGGGTACGAGCAGTACTTC. Translation gives CASSQSTGALGYEQYF.

This chain joins TRBV6-7 and TRBJ2-3; the match to TRBD2 covers 7 bases. TRBV6-7 counts as an open reading frame of uncertain function. This CDR3 has 17 amino acids. With V trimmed by 0 bases and J by 2 bases, 8 bases remained unmatched. In DNA form, the CDR3 reads TGTGCCAGCAGTTACTCGATTGACGGGAGGCCCACAGATACGCAGTATTTT. Translation gives CASSYSIDGRPTDTQYF.

The genes are TRBV13 and TRBJ1-6; maybe TRBD1 (5 bases). CDR1 and CDR2 (germline): PRHDT, FYEKMQ (reference sequence). Trimming removed 7 bases at V and 9 bases at J, with 10 bases between. This CDR3 comprises 12 residues. The CDR3 loop is CASNDRGSPLHF. DNA of the CDR3: TGTGCCAGCAACGACAGAGGTTCACCCCTCCACTTT.

As DNA, the CDR3 is TGTGCCAGCAGCGGCGGAGGGGACAGGGCGTACAATGAGCAGTTCTTC. Its translation: CASSGGGDRAYNEQFF. This rearrangement joins TRBV9 to TRBJ2-1; the match to TRBD1 covers 9 bases. After removal of 3 bases from V and 4 bases from J, the junction contained 8 bases not matched to a gene. CDR1 and CDR2 (germline): SGDLS, YYNGEE. The CDR3 consists of 16 residues.

Concerning this clone: Other nucleotide sequences from this sample produce the same CDR3. The chain employs TRBV28 and TRBJ1-5; perhaps TRBD1 as D (6 bases). The CDR3 is 16 amino acids. V shed 2 bases and J shed 0 bases, with 11 bases lying between them. Germline loops: CDR1 MDHEN, CDR2 SYDVKM. The CDR3 coding sequence is TGTGCCAGCAGTTTAGGTCAGGGGTATAGCAATCAGCCCCAGCATTTT. Translated, it gives CASSLGQGYSNQPQHF. The variable domain in full, completed from reference TRBV28 and TRBJ1-5, reads DVKVTQSSRYLVKRTGEKVFLECVQDMDHENMFWYRQDPGLGLRLIYFSYDVKMKEKGDIPEGYSVSREKKERFSLILESASTNQTSMYLCASSLGQGYSNQPQHFGDGTRLSIL.

The chain is built from TRBV7-9 and TRBJ2-7; 9 nucleotides line up with TRBD2. The V segment lost 3 bases and the J segment 5 bases; nucleotides outside the gene matches: 8. This CDR3 spans 15 amino acids. Germline values: CDR1 SEHNR, CDR2 FQNEAQ (reference sequence). CDR3 protein: CASSLSSGAPNEQYF. The CDR3 DNA is TGTGCCAGCAGCTTGTCTAGCGGGGCGCCTAACGAGCAGTACTTC.

The chain carries TRBV5-5 and TRBJ2-5; D is ambiguous. The CDR3 runs 14 residues. Trimming removed 1 base at V and 0 bases at J, with 7 bases between. The germline V gene encodes CDR1 SGHKS and CDR2 YYEKEE (reference sequence). CDR3 DNA sequence: TGTGCCAGCAGCTTGTTTTCTAACCAAGAGACCCAGTACTTC. Its protein is CASSLFSNQETQYF.

DNA for the CDR3: TGTGCCAGCAGGTTGACAGGGGGAAACACCATATATTTT. It encodes CASRLTGGNTIYF. V usage is TRBV5-5 and J usage is TRBJ1-3; 7 bases match TRBD1. This CDR3 is 13 amino acids long. The V gene's germline CDR1 is SGHKS and CDR2 YYEKEE (reference sequence). V was clipped by 5 bases and J by 4 bases; unmatched bases: 3.

This clone was counted a single time. The chain combines TRBV7-2 with TRBJ2-1, with D uncertain. The length of the CDR3 is 13 residues. Looked up from germline, CDR1 is SGHTA and CDR2 is FQGNSA. V was pared by 1 base and J by 3 bases, with 4 bases between. The CDR3 region is CASSLGHYNEQFF. CDR3 sequence (DNA): TGTGCCAGCAGCTTAGGGCACTACAATGAGCAGTTCTTC.

This rearrangement joins TRBV18 to TRBJ2-5; D possibly corresponds to TRBD1 (7 bases). Germline values: CDR1 KGHSH, CDR2 LQKENI. V gave up 2 bases and J gave up 4 bases, with 14 bases separating them. CDR3 size: 15 residues. Here the CDR3 DNA reads TGTGCCAGCTCACCAAACAGGGGAGCGGGAGAGACCCAGTACTTC. Translation: CASSPNRGAGETQYF.

V and J are TRBV11-2 and TRBJ2-1; D is perhaps TRBD2 (6 bases). The CDR3 has 15 residues. The V end lost 1 base, the J end lost 8 bases, and 15 bases lay between the germline ends. Germline loops: CDR1 SGHAT, CDR2 FQNNGV. CDR3 coding DNA: TGTGCCAGCAGCTTAGTGCACACGGGAGTCTATGAGCAGTTCTTC. Translating it yields CASSLVHTGVYEQFF.

This chain connects TRBV10-3 to TRBJ1-2, with 11 bases identical to TRBD1. Germline loops: CDR1 ENHRY, CDR2 SYGVKD. The J segment lost 0 bases and the V segment lost 4 bases, leaving 19 bases of the junction unmatched. The CDR3 consists of 21 residues. CDR3: CAISGPGQGGFSNPSNYGYTF. The CDR3 DNA reads as TGTGCCATCAGTGGACCGGGACAGGGGGGATTCAGTAACCCGTCTAACTATGGCTACACCTTC.

The chain links TRBV27 to TRBJ2-2; D ambiguous. Germline-derived CDR1 and CDR2 are MNHEY and SMNVEV (reference sequence). CDR3 length: 17 residues. The V end lost 5 bases, the J end lost 4 bases, and 20 bases lay between the germline ends. DNA for the CDR3: TGTGCCAGCAGTCAAACCCCCCGGTGGGCTTCCACCGGGGAGCTGTTTTTT. It translates to CASSQTPRWASTGELFF.

The chain is built from TRBV10-3 and TRBJ2-5; 10 nucleotides agree with TRBD1. V dropped 6 bases and J dropped 5; count of bases not matched to a gene: 3. There are 13 residues in the CDR3. The germline gives CDR1 ENHRY, CDR2 SYGVKD. CDR3 amino acids: CAISAGQGETQYF. The DNA for the CDR3 is TGTGCCATCAGCGCGGGACAGGGGGAGACCCAGTACTTC.

The gene calls are TRBV29-1 and TRBJ1-2; a possible D gene is TRBD1 (6 bases). The CDR3 covers 13 residues. Germline loops: CDR1 SQVTM, CDR2 ANQGSEA. The V end lost 2 bases, the J end lost 6 bases, and 13 bases lay between the germline ends. The CDR3 sequence: CSVEPSGEDGYTF. DNA of the CDR3: TGCAGCGTTGAACCGTCAGGGGAAGATGGCTACACCTTC.

The chain recombines TRBV29-1 with TRBJ2-7, with D unresolved. Trimming removed 6 bases from V and 3 bases from J, with 6 bases in between. The CDR3 extends over 10 amino acids. The germline V gene encodes CDR1 SQVTM and CDR2 ANQGSEA. The CDR3 reads CSVAGYEQYF. As DNA, the CDR3 is TGCAGCGTAGCCGGCTACGAGCAGTACTTC.

V gene TRBV7-2 combines with J gene TRBJ2-1, with 7 positions matching TRBD2. The CDR3 consists of 13 residues. The V gene end was trimmed by 6 bases and the J gene end by 7 bases; junction bases not matched to a gene: 6. CDR1 is SGHTA, CDR2 FQGNSA, per germline. The CDR3, as DNA: TGTGCCAGCAGGATCCAGGGAGGGAATGAGCAGTTCTTC. As protein: CASRIQGGNEQFF.

The rearrangement joins TRBV7-9 to TRBJ1-1; 7 bases are a match to TRBD1. Losses at the gene ends were 3 bases for V and 6 bases for J; bases not matched to a gene: 7. The V gene's germline CDR1 is SEHNR and CDR2 FQNEAQ (reference sequence). The CDR3 contains 14 residues. CDR3 amino acids: CASSFPDRAPEAFF. Here the CDR3 DNA reads TGTGCCAGCAGCTTCCCCGACAGGGCCCCTGAAGCTTTCTTT.

This chain joins TRBV6-2 or TRBV6-3 and TRBJ2-7, with 7 bases that match TRBD2. Germline V gives CDR1 MNHEY, CDR2 SVGEGT. Germline trimming cut 5 bases from V and 4 bases from J; bases unmatched to any gene: 11. This CDR3 has 15 amino acids. CDR3 DNA: TGTGCCAGCAGTACCCCAGCGGGAATCGTATACGAGCAGTACTTC. Protein sequence: CASSTPAGIVYEQYF.

This chain's CDR3 is CASSLMTGERQPQHF. The CDR3 nucleotides are TGTGCCAGCAGCTTGATGACAGGGGAAAGGCAGCCCCAGCATTTT. This chain links TRBV7-8 with TRBJ1-5; 8 nucleotides line up with TRBD1. The germline gives CDR1 SGHVS, CDR2 FQNEAQ. The CDR3 runs 15 residues. Germline trimming cut 3 bases from V and 7 bases from J; bases unmatched to any gene: 8.

The J gene is TRBJ1-5, the V gene TRBV28, with D possibly matching TRBD1 (5 bases). Deletions cut 3 bases from V and 4 bases from J, with 16 bases between. The CDR3 length is 16 residues. Germline CDR1 MDHEN, CDR2 SYDVKM. The DNA of the CDR3 is TGTGCCAGCAGTTTCCACCGGGGGGGAACTAATCAGCCCCAGCATTTT. Protein product: CASSFHRGGTNQPQHF.

The chain employs TRBV10-3 and TRBJ1-6; 8 bases align to TRBD1. V was clipped by 9 bases and J by 4 bases; unmatched bases: 5. Germline lookup yields CDR1 ENHRY and CDR2 SYGVKD. This CDR3 region has 14 residues. CDR3 coding DNA: TGTGCCATTTATACAGGGGGTTATAATTCACCCCTCCACTTT. Encoded protein: CAIYTGGYNSPLHF.

The chain has TRBV6-5 and TRBJ2-7, with D possibly matching TRBD2 (5 bases). Trimming took 9 bases from V and 3 from J, leaving 18 bases between them. Per the germline V gene, CDR1 is MNHEY and CDR2 is SVGAGI. The CDR3 has 14 amino acids. CDR3 region: CARRVWSGCYEQYF. The CDR3 DNA reads as TGTGCCAGGAGGGTATGGTCAGGTTGCTACGAGCAGTACTTC.

This clone was detected once. CDR3 DNA sequence: TGTGCCAGCAGTGCGACGATTCGAGGGAGGGGAAACACCATATATTTT. This codes for CASSATIRGRGNTIYF. The chain uses TRBV6-1 and TRBJ1-3; D unclear. Germline CDR1 reads MNHNS; CDR2 reads SASEGT. Trimming took off 4 bases at V and 4 bases at J, with 17 bases between the two ends. There are 16 residues in the CDR3.